The 19 T cell receptor beta chains given below trace back to one sample, sequenced in a study of PD-1 blockade in classical Hodgkin lymphoma. Exposure to brentuximab vedotin varied, and each patient had relapsed following autologous stem cell transplantation. Produced via immunoSEQ multiplex PCR; TCRdb's table is partial and in-frame only. Of tens of thousands of clones listed, roughly 82% are singletons. Source: peripheral blood mononuclear cells (PBMCs), taken before the second cycle of nivolumab. These TCRs come from a human donor with classical Hodgkin lymphoma.

The chain carries TRBV11-3 and TRBJ2-2, with D possibly matching TRBD1 (5 bases). The germline gives CDR1 SGHNT, CDR2 YENEEA. The V end was cut by 5 bases, the J end by 4 bases, with 17 bases between. The length of the CDR3 is 16 residues. The DNA of the CDR3 is TGTGCCAGCAGCGACGACCTCAGGGTTGGCACCGGGGAGCTGTTTTTT. Amino acid sequence: CASSDDLRVGTGELFF.

V is TRBV7-2 and J is TRBJ2-5, with D perhaps matching TRBD2 (5 bases). The J call could be wrong; TRBJ2-7 is a better fit for the DNA end. CDR1 is SGHTA, CDR2 FQGNSA, per germline. The CDR3 extends over 17 amino acids. The CDR3 nucleotides read TGTGCCAGCAGCCCGAGAGGAGGACTGGGGAATTCCTACGAGCAGTACTTC. Its translation: CASSPRGGLGNSYEQYF.

The chain recombines TRBV6-5 with TRBJ2-1, with D tentatively TRBD1 (6 bases). The length of the CDR3 is 15 residues. V was pared by 5 bases and J by 6 bases, with 17 bases between. Germline V gene lookup returns CDR1 MNHEY and CDR2 SVGAGI. Written as DNA, the CDR3 is TGTGCCAGCAGTCGCGGACAGCCCCGAGGCAATGAGCAGTTCTTC. Its protein product is CASSRGQPRGNEQFF.

The chain is built from TRBV6-6 and TRBJ2-3; 7 bases are a match to TRBD1. This CDR3 is 14 amino acids long. Trimming at V came to 8 bases and at J to 2 bases, leaving 7 bases not matched to a gene. Germline CDR1 and CDR2: MNHNY and SVGAGI (reference sequence). The CDR3 DNA is TGTGCCAGCGGGTACGGGACAGACACAGATACGCAGTATTTT. Amino acid sequence: CASGYGTDTDTQYF.

The chain has TRBV5-1 and TRBJ1-1; 7 nucleotides align to TRBD1. CDR3 length equals 14 residues. The V gene end was trimmed by 4 bases and the J gene end by 4 bases; junction bases not matched to a gene: 7. Germline CDR1 reads SGHRS; CDR2 reads YFSETQ. Here the CDR3 DNA reads TGCGCCAGCAGCCACAAACAGGGGAGCACTGAAGCTTTCTTT. This codes for CASSHKQGSTEAFF. Full variable domain (remainder filled in from reference TRBV5-1 and TRBJ1-1): KAGVTQTPRYLIKTRGQQVTLSCSPISGHRSVSWYQQTPGQGLQFLFEYFSETQRNKGNFPGRFSGRQFSNSRSEMNVSTLELGDSALYLCASSHKQGSTEAFFGQGTRLTVV.

The rearrangement links TRBV9 to TRBJ1-6; 9 bases map to TRBD1. Germline V CDR1 and CDR2: SGDLS, YYNGEE. The CDR3 is made up of 17 amino acids. V lost 2 bases to trimming and J lost 11 bases; unmatched junction nucleotides: 14. This CDR3 reads CASSVGYRGLGETPLHF. The CDR3 nucleotides are TGTGCCAGCAGCGTGGGATACAGGGGGCTCGGAGAGACACCCCTCCACTTT.

The chain employs TRBV7-2 and TRBJ1-5, with D maybe TRBD1 (6 bases). The CDR3 consists of 14 residues. Per the germline V gene, CDR1 is SGHTA and CDR2 is FQGNSA. Between the trimmed V and J ends, which lost 1 base and 7 bases, there was a span of 11 bases. In DNA form, the CDR3 reads TGTGCCAGCAGCTTAGGGATCCAGGGGCAGCCCCAGCATTTT. The encoded protein is CASSLGIQGQPQHF.

The chain joins TRBV6-5 to TRBJ1-2; D not certain. The CDR3 spans 13 residues. Per germline, CDR1 MNHEY and CDR2 SVGAGI. Trimming took 0 bases from V and 8 from J, leaving 10 bases between them. CDR3 in DNA: TGTGCCAGCAGTTACTCGATAGGGAGGGGCTACACCTTC. Its translation is CASSYSIGRGYTF.

The rearrangement links TRBV28 to TRBJ1-5; D gene uncertain. V was cut by 6 bases and J by 4 bases, with 4 bases left in between. Germline V gene sequence: CDR1 MDHEN, CDR2 SYDVKM. The CDR3 is made up of 11 amino acids. The chain's CDR3 is CASSMNQPQHF. The CDR3 nucleotides are TGTGCCAGCAGCATGAATCAGCCCCAGCATTTT.

CDR3 bases: TGTGCCAGCAGTGTAGATCAACAGGGAAGAACCGGGGAGCTGTTTTTT. This sequence encodes CASSVDQQGRTGELFF. This rearrangement joins TRBV6-1 to TRBJ2-2, with D tentatively TRBD1 (6 bases). V lost 4 bases and J 5 bases, leaving 17 bases between the germline ends. The CDR3 consists of 16 residues. Germline-derived CDR1 and CDR2 are MNHNS and SASEGT.

The rearrangement uses TRBV4-3 and TRBJ1-3, with TRBD1 identical over 7 bases. V was clipped by 4 bases and J by 4 bases; unmatched bases: 4. CDR1 and CDR2 from the germline V gene are LGHNA and YSLEER. This CDR3 is built from 14 residues. The CDR3, as DNA: TGCGCCAGCAGCCGCCAGGGGGGCGGAAACACCATATATTTT. It encodes CASSRQGGGNTIYF.

The rearrangement uses TRBV27 and TRBJ2-1; 8 bases align to TRBD1. V was clipped by 2 bases and J by 2 bases; unmatched bases: 2. The CDR3 extends over 15 amino acids. In germline, CDR1 is MNHEY, CDR2 SMNVEV (reference sequence). The CDR3 sequence: CASSLDRGPYNEQFF. The CDR3 DNA reads as TGTGCCAGCAGTTTAGACAGGGGCCCCTACAATGAGCAGTTCTTC.

The rearrangement uses TRBV20-1 and TRBJ1-2, with D unresolved. The CDR3 consists of 11 residues. The V gene's germline CDR1 is DFQATT and CDR2 SNEGSKA (reference sequence). Trimming took 3 bases from V and 8 from J, leaving 10 bases between them. CDR3 region: CSASAKGGYTF. DNA for the CDR3: TGCAGTGCTAGTGCCAAGGGCGGCTACACCTTC.

The chain recombines TRBV7-3 with TRBJ2-2, with D possibly being TRBD1 or TRBD2 (5 bases each). Trimming left V 2 bases short and J 6 bases short, with 13 bases between. Germline V gene sequence: CDR1 SGHTA, CDR2 FQGTGA. There are 15 residues in the CDR3. The CDR3 nucleotides are TGTGCCAGCAGCTTAGGGACGACGGGGCCCGGGGAGCTGTTTTTT. Translating gives CASSLGTTGPGELFF.

This rearrangement joins TRBV19 to TRBJ1-1; perhaps TRBD1 as D (6 bases). V was shortened by 1 base and J by 2 bases, with 8 bases between the two germline ends. The CDR3 sequence is 14 residues long. Germline V gives CDR1 LNHDA, CDR2 SQIVND (reference sequence). The CDR3 sequence: CASSIGQANTEAFF. The CDR3 DNA follows: TGTGCCAGTAGTATAGGACAGGCCAACACTGAAGCTTTCTTT.

This clone was detected only once. J is TRBJ2-1 and V is TRBV7-8, with D tentatively TRBD2 (6 bases). The CDR3 totals 17 residues. Trimming left V 1 base short and J 1 base short, with 14 bases between. Germline V lookup: CDR1 SGHVS, CDR2 FQNEAQ. In nucleotides, the CDR3 is TGTGCCAGCAGCTTAGACCCGCTAGCGCTTTCCTACAATGAGCAGTTCTTC. Its translation is CASSLDPLALSYNEQFF.

J is TRBJ1-1 and V is TRBV5-6; D not certain. The CDR3 has 16 residues. Germline assignment: CDR1 SGHDT and CDR2 YYEEEE. V was clipped by 4 bases and J by 1 base, with 17 bases between them. Here the CDR3 reads CASSRTYRAENTEAFF. The CDR3 DNA reads TGTGCCAGCAGCCGAACTTACCGGGCGGAGAACACTGAAGCTTTCTTT.

The chain couples TRBV1 to TRBJ2-5; the DNA was not compared with TRBD2, the D call given in the table. TRBV1 is a pseudogene. This CDR3 comprises 15 residues. The CDR3 nucleotides are TGCACCAGCAGCCAAGTAAGGGCTGCGGGTGAGACCCAGTACTTC. It codes for CTSSQVRAAGETQYF.

Only one count was recorded for this clone. The CDR3 protein is CASSLGPRTQYNEQFF. DNA for the CDR3: TGTGCCAGCAGCTTAGGGCCCCGGACACAATACAATGAGCAGTTCTTC. The chain carries TRBV7-2 and TRBJ2-1; weak D call: TRBD1 (5 bases). Germline CDR1 and CDR2: SGHTA and FQGNSA. Trimming pared 1 base from V and 4 bases from J, leaving 14 bases between. The CDR3 has 16 residues.